One and the same sample provided the 16 T cell receptor beta chains below, sequenced in a study of shared clonotypes between healthy human individuals. Measured with immunoSEQ multiplex PCR; TCRdb has only the in-frame clones, and not every one. The table lists about 340,000 clones, roughly 70% of them singletons. Sequences were obtained from memory CD4+ T cells sorted from blood. Indicated subset: CD45RA-negative fraction. All receptors come from a young man in good health.

This chain uses TRBV28 with TRBJ2-7; 7 bases match TRBD1. V gave up 6 bases and J gave up 1 base; unmatched junction bases: 3. The CDR3 is 13 amino acids. Per germline, CDR1 MDHEN and CDR2 SYDVKM. Here the CDR3 DNA reads TGTGCCAGCAGCTTGGGACAGTCCTACGAGCAGTACTTC. It is translated as CASSLGQSYEQYF.

J is TRBJ1-3 and V is TRBV2; no reliable D call. The germline V and J ends were trimmed by 7 bases and 0 bases, with 7 bases remaining between them. This CDR3 is built from 13 residues. Germline CDR1 is SNHLY and CDR2 is FYNNEI. As DNA, the CDR3 is TGTGCCAGCAACCAAGCCTCTGGAAACACCATATATTTT. Translated: CASNQASGNTIYF.

The chain employs TRBV7-2 and TRBJ1-5; weak D call: TRBD1 (5 bases). This CDR3 is built from 17 residues. V lost 5 bases and J 2 bases, leaving 19 bases between the germline ends. Per germline, CDR1 SGHTA and CDR2 FQGNSA. The CDR3 sequence: CASSPSSRVWGNQPQHF. The CDR3 DNA follows: TGTGCCAGCAGCCCGTCCTCCAGGGTATGGGGCAATCAGCCCCAGCATTTT.

The V call is TRBV5-1, the J call TRBJ2-3; 8 nucleotides match TRBD1. CDR3 length: 15 residues. The germline V gene has CDR1 SGHRS and CDR2 YFSETQ. V was pared by 2 bases and J by 3 bases, with 5 bases of the junction left unmatched. This CDR3 is CASSLQGGATDTQYF. The CDR3 nucleotides are TGCGCCAGCAGCTTACAGGGGGGCGCGACAGATACGCAGTATTTT.

The chain links TRBV5-1 to TRBJ2-1; no reliable D call. The CDR3 loop spans 14 amino acids. Between the trimmed V and J ends, which lost 4 bases and 3 bases, there was a span of 11 bases. In germline, CDR1 is SGHRS, CDR2 YFSETQ. CDR3 nucleotides: TGCGCCAGCAGCAAACCGTCCGACTACAATGAGCAGTTCTTC. Its protein is CASSKPSDYNEQFF.

The V gene is TRBV6-4, the J gene TRBJ2-3, with D possibly matching TRBD1 (6 bases). V dropped 7 bases and J dropped 1 base, with 15 bases sitting between them. The CDR3 is made up of 15 amino acids. In germline, CDR1 is MRHNA, CDR2 SNTAGT. The CDR3 is CASMRVAGGTDTQYF. DNA for the CDR3: TGTGCCAGCATGAGAGTAGCAGGGGGCACAGATACGCAGTATTTT.

This chain links TRBV6-1 with TRBJ1-4; D unclear. The ends were cut back, 7 bases at V and 5 bases at J, with 17 bases in the middle. The germline CDR1 and CDR2 sequences are MNHNS and SASEGT. This CDR3 contains 15 residues. In DNA form, the CDR3 reads TGTGCCAGCACCCTTACGGGTGGACCAAATGAAAAACTGTTTTTT. This encodes CASTLTGGPNEKLFF.

The CDR3 here is CASSLRETAEYYGYTF. In nucleotides, the CDR3 is TGCGCCAGCAGCTTGCGCGAAACAGCAGAGTACTATGGCTACACCTTC. The chain uses TRBV5-1 and TRBJ1-2; D gene unclear. The CDR3 runs to 16 residues. CDR1 SGHRS and CDR2 YFSETQ come from the germline V gene. The ends were cut back, 1 base at V and 3 bases at J, with 16 bases in the middle.

V usage is TRBV19 and J usage is TRBJ1-2; D gene unclear. The CDR3 extends over 13 amino acids. Trimming removed 1 base from V and 10 bases from J, with 13 bases in between. The germline CDR1 and CDR2 sequences are LNHDA and SQIVND (reference sequence). CDR3 DNA sequence: TGTGCCAGTAGTATAGGTTACAGACCGCCCTACACCTTC. Translating gives CASSIGYRPPYTF.

The chain combines TRBV4-3 with TRBJ2-3; the match to TRBD2 covers 8 bases. Trimming took 4 bases from V and 4 from J; bases not matched to a gene: 4. The CDR3 is 14 amino acids. Germline CDR1 and CDR2: LGHNA and YSLEER. The CDR3 bases are TGCGCCAGCAGCCCGGGACTAGTTGCAGATACGCAGTATTTT. This encodes CASSPGLVADTQYF.

The chain couples TRBV30 to TRBJ1-6; D call uncertain. Germline V gives CDR1 GTSNPN, CDR2 SVGIG (reference sequence). Trimming shortened V by 0 bases and J by 7 bases, and 7 bases separated the two germline ends. The CDR3 length is 13 residues. The CDR3 sequence is CAWSVASNSPLHF. CDR3 nucleotide sequence: TGTGCCTGGAGTGTTGCCAGCAATTCACCCCTCCACTTT.

This clone was observed once. CDR3: CASSLAGTHNEQFF. CDR3 sequence (DNA): TGTGCCAGCAGCTTAGCCGGGACTCACAATGAGCAGTTCTTC. The chain has TRBV7-9 and TRBJ2-1; a possible D gene is TRBD2 (6 bases). V was shortened by 0 bases and J by 5 bases, with 8 bases between the two germline ends. From germline, CDR1 is SEHNR and CDR2 FQNEAQ (reference sequence). The CDR3 loop spans 14 amino acids.

This chain connects TRBV28 to TRBJ2-5, with D possibly TRBD2 on 6 matching bases. Trimming shortened V by 1 base and J by 5 bases, and 8 bases separated the two germline ends. The CDR3 length is 13 residues. Germline lookup yields CDR1 MDHEN and CDR2 SYDVKM. Here the CDR3 reads CASSLSGVETQYF. The CDR3 DNA reads TGTGCCAGCAGTTTATCGGGGGTGGAGACCCAGTACTTC.

The chain has TRBV5-6 and TRBJ2-5, with 7 positions matching TRBD1. V lost 3 bases and J lost 3; bases outside the gene matches: 5. The CDR3 runs 14 residues. Germline CDR1 is SGHDT and CDR2 is YYEEEE. CDR3 coding DNA: TGTGCCAGCAGCTCCGCTGGACAGGAAGAGACCCAGTACTTC. It yields the protein CASSSAGQEETQYF.

The rearrangement uses TRBV21-1 and TRBJ2-7; the D call TRBD1 from the table was never checked on the DNA. TRBV21-1 is reported as a pseudogene. This CDR3 contains 15 residues. CDR3 amino acids: CASSNPGTGTHEQYF. For the CDR3, the DNA is TGTGCCAGCAGCAATCCCGGGACAGGGACCCACGAGCAGTACTTC.

The chain has TRBV27 and TRBJ2-1, with 10 bases identical to TRBD2. The germline V gene has CDR1 MNHEY and CDR2 SMNVEV (reference sequence). The V gene end was trimmed by 4 bases and the J gene end by 0 bases; junction bases not matched to a gene: 12. CDR3 length: 19 amino acids. CDR3 protein: CASSSSLILAGSSYNEQFF. DNA of the CDR3: TGTGCCAGCAGTTCCTCATTAATACTAGCGGGAAGCTCCTACAATGAGCAGTTCTTC.